The rows below give T cell receptor beta chains drawn from one sample of a study of shared clonotypes between healthy human individuals. The data were produced by immunoSEQ multiplex PCR, yet TCRdb's version contains in-frame clones alone and is incomplete. The table includes around 500,000 clones, over 70% detected once. Sequenced material: PBMCs. The receptors were sampled from a woman in her thirties or forties in good health. Some clones in this sample may be carry-over from other donors' samples. CDR3s include the opening cysteine and the closing phenylalanine or tryptophan. A D gene is named only where the DNA matches it firmly. Clone size is not always given. Where it is, it says once, few, many or a class for expanded clones.

NA	NA	14	TRBJ2-7	TRBV30	CAWSVRGEASRRYF	TGTGCCTGGAGTGTACGCGGGGAAGCCTCAAGACGGTACTTC
NA	NA	14	TRBJ2-1	TRBV28	CASSLIALDGEQFF	TGTGCCAGCAGTTTAATTGCACTAGATGGTGAGCAGTTCTTC
NA	NA	16	TRBJ2-1	TRBV10-3	CAISEVTSRENNEQFF	TGTGCCATCAGTGAGGTGACCAGCAGAGAAAACAATGAGCAGTTCTTC
NA	NA	15	TRBJ1-5	TRBV28	CASSLLSGHNQPQHF	TGTGCCAGCAGTTTATTGTCCGGACACAATCAGCCCCAGCATTTT
TRBD1	few	15	TRBJ2-1	TRBV5-1	CASSWGDRVYNEQFF	TGCGCCAGCAGCTGGGGGGACAGGGTCTACAATGAGCAGTTCTTC
NA	NA	15	TRBJ2-1	TRBV7-2	CASRKGQHSYNEQFF	TGTGCCAGCAGAAAAGGACAGCACTCCTACAATGAGCAGTTCTTC
TRBD1	NA	16	TRBJ1-1	TRBV7-9	CASSPDRVAGGTEAFF	TGTGCCAGCAGCCCCGACAGGGTGGCGGGGGGCACTGAAGCTTTCTTT
NA	NA	14	TRBJ2-5	TRBV7-2	CASNVGLLQETQYF	TGTGCCAGCAACGTCGGTTTGCTCCAAGAGACCCAGTACTTC
NA	NA	15	TRBJ2-7	TRBV2	CASSELREASHEQYF	TGTGCCAGCAGTGAACTAAGGGAGGCCTCTCACGAGCAGTACTTC
NA	NA	15	TRBJ1-2	TRBV5-4	CASSLGKVANYGYTF	TGTGCCAGCAGCTTGGGGAAGGTTGCTAACTATGGCTACACCTTC
NA	NA	15	TRBJ1-4	TRBV18	CASSPPEYLNEKLFF	TGTGCCAGCTCACCACCGGAATACCTTAATGAAAAACTGTTTTTT
TRBD2	NA	17	TRBJ2-5	TRBV14	CASSHRGLAGGRETQYF	TGTGCCAGCAGCCACAGGGGACTAGCGGGAGGCCGCGAGACCCAGTACTTC
TRBD2	once	18	TRBJ2-5	TRBV7-8	CASSFPSGAGTSQETQYF	TGTGCCAGCAGCTTTCCTAGCGGGGCTGGTACCTCCCAAGAGACCCAGTACTTC
NA	once	13	TRBJ2-6	TRBV10-3	CAIRPTGANVLTF	TGTGCCATCAGACCGACCGGGGCCAACGTCCTGACTTTC
TRBD1	NA	16	TRBJ1-1	TRBV6-5	CASSYAGQGVGTEAFF	TGTGCCAGCAGTTACGCGGGACAGGGGGTTGGCACTGAAGCTTTCTTT
NA	NA	15	TRBJ2-7	TRBV4-1	CASSPGTLSSYEQYF	TGCGCCAGCAGCCCCGGGACCCTCAGCTCCTACGAGCAGTACTTC
TRBD1	NA	15	TRBJ2-1	TRBV7-8	CASSLDRTGKNEQFF	TGTGCCAGCAGCTTAGACCGGACAGGGAAGAATGAGCAGTTCTTC
NA	NA	13	TRBJ2-5	TRBV11-2	CASSFFAFETQYF	TGTGCCAGCAGCTTTTTTGCCTTCGAGACCCAGTACTTC
TRBD1	NA	14	TRBJ2-7	TRBV4-3	CASSQETGTYEQYF	TGCGCCAGCAGCCAAGAGACAGGGACCTACGAGCAGTACTTC
NA	NA	15	TRBJ1-2	TRBV27	CASSLQGEGSYGYTF	TGTGCCAGCAGTTTGCAGGGTGAGGGGAGCTATGGCTACACCTTC
TRBD1	NA	14	TRBJ2-2	TRBV6-6	CASRGTGIAGELFF	TGTGCCAGCAGAGGGACAGGGATCGCCGGGGAGCTGTTTTTT
TRBD2	few	18	TRBJ2-3	TRBV4-2	CASSQALAGGPSTDTQYF	TGTGCCAGCAGCCAAGCTCTAGCGGGAGGGCCTAGCACAGATACGCAGTATTTT
NA	once	14	TRBJ1-2	TRBV7-9	CASSDKEGLYGYTF	TGTGCCAGCAGCGATAAGGAGGGGCTTTATGGCTACACCTTC
TRBD1	NA	14	TRBJ1-5	TRBV7-9	CASSSGQGNQPQHF	TGTGCCAGCAGCTCTGGACAGGGAAATCAGCCCCAGCATTTT
NA	once	15	TRBJ2-7	TRBV7-2	CASSSRGQSSYEQYF	TGTGCCAGCAGCTCCCGGGGCCAGAGCTCCTACGAGCAGTACTTC
NA	NA	16	TRBJ2-1	TRBV15	CATSRERPFSYNEQFF	TGTGCCACCAGCAGAGAGCGGCCCTTCTCCTACAATGAGCAGTTCTTC
NA	NA	13	TRBJ1-5	TRBV4-1	CASSQEDNWAQHF	TGCGCCAGCAGCCAAGAGGACAACTGGGCCCAGCATTTT